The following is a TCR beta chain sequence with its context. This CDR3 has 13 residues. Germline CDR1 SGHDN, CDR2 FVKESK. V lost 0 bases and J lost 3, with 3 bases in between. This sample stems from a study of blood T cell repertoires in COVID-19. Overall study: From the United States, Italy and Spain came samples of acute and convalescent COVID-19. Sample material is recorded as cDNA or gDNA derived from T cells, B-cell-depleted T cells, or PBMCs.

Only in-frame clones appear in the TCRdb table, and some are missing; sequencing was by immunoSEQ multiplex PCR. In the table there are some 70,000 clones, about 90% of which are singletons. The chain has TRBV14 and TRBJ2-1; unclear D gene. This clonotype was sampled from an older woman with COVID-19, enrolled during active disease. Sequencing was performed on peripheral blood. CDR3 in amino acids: CASSQDSYNEQFF. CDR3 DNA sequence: TGTGCCAGCAGCCAAGACAGCTACAATGAGCAGTTCTTC. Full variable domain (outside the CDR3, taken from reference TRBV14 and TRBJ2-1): EAGVTQFPSHSVIEKGQTVTLRCDPISGHDNLYWYRRVMGKEIKFLLHFVKESKQDESGMPNNRFLAERTGGTYSTLKVQPAELEDSGVYFCASSQDSYNEQFFGPGTRLTVL.